Listed below are T cell receptor beta chains from one sample, sequenced in a study of PD-L1 blockade in urothelial cancer. Generated by immunoSEQ multiplex PCR, the TCRdb table keeps only in-frame clones and is missing some. Of 25,000 to 35,000 clones listed, 70% to 90% were seen once; the top ten hold 3.1%. Sequencing was performed on PBMCs, taken around atezolizumab (anti-PD-L1) treatment. The receptors come from a man aged 50-60 years with urothelial cancer. Both conserved end residues are part of each CDR3. Fields, in order: V gene, clone size, J gene, D gene, CDR3 DNA, CDR3 protein. A D gene is named only where the DNA matches it firmly. Some rows have no size entry. The others give once, few or many, or a class for an expanded clone.

v_gene: TRBV29-1; abundance: -; j_gene: TRBJ1-1; d_gene: TRBD1; CDR3nt: TGCAGCGTTGTCCTCACAGGGGGAGCTTTCTTT; CDR3aa: CSVVLTGGAFF
v_gene: TRBV7-3; abundance: -; j_gene: TRBJ1-5; d_gene: -; CDR3nt: TGTGCCAGCAGCTTAGGCCAGGGTAGCAATCAGCCCCAGCATTTT; CDR3aa: CASSLGQGSNQPQHF
v_gene: TRBV19; abundance: -; j_gene: TRBJ1-4; d_gene: -; CDR3nt: TGTGCCAGTACTACGGGAAGAAAACTGTTTTTT; CDR3aa: CASTTGRKLFF
v_gene: TRBV6-6; abundance: -; j_gene: TRBJ1-1; d_gene: TRBD1; CDR3nt: TGTGCCAGCAGCTCAGGGACAGGCCCTATGAACACTGAAGCTTTCTTT; CDR3aa: CASSSGTGPMNTEAFF
v_gene: TRBV7-8; abundance: -; j_gene: TRBJ2-1; d_gene: TRBD1; CDR3nt: TGTGCCAGCAGCTACAACAGGGGAAGGGACAATGAGCAGTTCTTC; CDR3aa: CASSYNRGRDNEQFF
v_gene: TRBV5-6; abundance: once; j_gene: TRBJ2-7; d_gene: TRBD1; CDR3nt: TGTGCCAGCAGCGCCAGGGGACAGGGGGCTTACGAGCAGTACTTC; CDR3aa: CASSARGQGAYEQYF
v_gene: TRBV7-9; abundance: -; j_gene: TRBJ2-7; d_gene: TRBD1; CDR3nt: TGTGCCAGCAGCTTCACAGGGGACGCCTACGAGCAGTACTTC; CDR3aa: CASSFTGDAYEQYF
v_gene: TRBV2; abundance: once; j_gene: TRBJ2-1; d_gene: TRBD2; CDR3nt: TGTGCCAGCAGTGTGCGGGGGTCATACAATGAGCAGTTCTTC; CDR3aa: CASSVRGSYNEQFF
v_gene: TRBV5-1; abundance: once; j_gene: TRBJ2-2; d_gene: -; CDR3nt: TGCGCCAGCAGGGGGGAGGCGAACACCGGGGAGCTGTTTTTT; CDR3aa: CASRGEANTGELFF
v_gene: TRBV27; abundance: few; j_gene: TRBJ2-7; d_gene: TRBD2; CDR3nt: TGTGCCAGCAGTTTATCGCGGGAGAAGTTCTACGAGCAGTACTTC; CDR3aa: CASSLSREKFYEQYF
v_gene: TRBV7-6; abundance: -; j_gene: TRBJ1-6; d_gene: TRBD1; CDR3nt: TGTGCCAGCAGCTTAAGGCAGGGGGCCTCCTATAATTCACCCCTCCACTTT; CDR3aa: CASSLRQGASYNSPLHF
v_gene: TRBV29-1; abundance: once; j_gene: TRBJ2-1; d_gene: TRBD1; CDR3nt: TGCAGCGCCCCCCGGGACAGGATCTCCTACAATGAGCAGTTCTTC; CDR3aa: CSAPRDRISYNEQFF
v_gene: TRBV19; abundance: -; j_gene: TRBJ2-3; d_gene: -; CDR3nt: TGTGCCAGTAGTATAGATTTGAGAACAGATACGCAGTATTTT; CDR3aa: CASSIDLRTDTQYF
v_gene: TRBV19; abundance: -; j_gene: TRBJ2-5; d_gene: TRBD1; CDR3nt: TGTGCCAGTAGCGGGACAGGGCTTTGGTACCAAGAGACCCAGTACTTC; CDR3aa: CASSGTGLWYQETQYF
v_gene: TRBV19; abundance: -; j_gene: TRBJ2-2; d_gene: TRBD2; CDR3nt: TGTGCCAGTAGTGGGACTAGCGGGAGAGCGGCCGGGGAGCTGTTTTTT; CDR3aa: CASSGTSGRAAGELFF
v_gene: TRBV5-1; abundance: -; j_gene: TRBJ2-7; d_gene: TRBD1; CDR3nt: TGCGCCAGCAGCCGGACAGGGGACTACGAGCAGTACTTC; CDR3aa: CASSRTGDYEQYF
v_gene: TRBV29-1; abundance: -; j_gene: TRBJ1-5; d_gene: TRBD1; CDR3nt: TGCAGCGTAGGACAGGGGGGCAATCAGCCCCAGCATTTT; CDR3aa: CSVGQGGNQPQHF